This T cell receptor (beta chain) emerged from a study of PD-1 blockade in classical Hodgkin lymphoma. Every single patient, without exception, relapsed after autologous stem cell transplantation, and brentuximab vedotin exposure varied. Study-wide results and caveats: Whoever responded completely had baseline diversity much like that seen in newly diagnosed patients. Patients who began taking nivolumab under 1 year after ASCT were left out. It was CD4+ TCR diversity, not CD8+, that rose significantly by C4D1.

This clone came up a few times. Its antigen remains unknown. The V gene's germline CDR1 is MNHEY and CDR2 SMNVEV (reference sequence). The CDR3 sequence is 13 residues long. The V end lost 4 bases, the J end lost 8 bases, and 12 bases lay between the germline ends. Assay used: immunoSEQ multiplex PCR; TCRdb lists only in-frame clones, some missing. The sample has roughly 50,000 clones, roughly 80% seen once; the top ten hold roughly 15%. The chain is built from TRBV27 and TRBJ2-1; TRBD1 is a possible D gene (6 bases). The starting material was peripheral blood mononuclear cells (PBMCs), obtained at baseline. This TCR was sampled from a human donor with classical Hodgkin lymphoma. The CDR3 sequence is CASSSYRDDEQFF. The CDR3 DNA sequence: TGTGCCAGCAGTTCGTACAGGGACGATGAGCAGTTCTTC.